This paragraph covers one T cell receptor beta chain sequence. This specimen belongs to a study of T cell changes during pregnancy in multiple sclerosis. The CDR3 has 18 residues. Germline values: CDR1 SGHDN, CDR2 FVKESK. Trimming took 0 bases from V and 3 from J; bases not matched to a gene: 10. Assay: immunoSEQ multiplex PCR; the TCRdb copy retains only in-frame clones and omits some. The table includes around 88,000 clones, 90% to 95% detected once. The chain carries TRBV14 and TRBJ2-7, with 11 bases lining up with TRBD2. The sequence was obtained from a female donor with multiple sclerosis, enrolled in a pregnancy study. Sample: peripheral blood, taken in the first trimester of pregnancy. The CDR3 here is CASSQEGGETSGNYEQYF. In DNA, the CDR3 is TGTGCCAGCAGCCAAGAAGGAGGCGAGACTAGCGGGAACTACGAGCAGTACTTC.